The entry below gives a single TCR beta chain sequence along with its context. Libraries were prepared by immunoSEQ multiplex PCR; TCRdb keeps only in-frame clonotypes and omits some of them. The table has about 83,000 clones, roughly 94% seen once; the top ten hold 0.27%. This sample is part of a study of technical replicates of blood from several donors. V gave up 4 bases and J gave up 9 bases; unmatched junction bases: 14. This CDR3 contains 16 residues. Germline V gives CDR1 SEHNR, CDR2 FQNEAQ (reference sequence). J is TRBJ2-1 and V is TRBV7-9, with TRBD2 matching 8 bases. The specimen sequenced was T cells isolated from PBMCs. This TCR came from a human donor in good health. The CDR3 region is CASSYPVIGRDGEQFF. As DNA, the CDR3 is TGTGCCAGCAGCTATCCTGTTATCGGGAGGGACGGTGAGCAGTTCTTC.